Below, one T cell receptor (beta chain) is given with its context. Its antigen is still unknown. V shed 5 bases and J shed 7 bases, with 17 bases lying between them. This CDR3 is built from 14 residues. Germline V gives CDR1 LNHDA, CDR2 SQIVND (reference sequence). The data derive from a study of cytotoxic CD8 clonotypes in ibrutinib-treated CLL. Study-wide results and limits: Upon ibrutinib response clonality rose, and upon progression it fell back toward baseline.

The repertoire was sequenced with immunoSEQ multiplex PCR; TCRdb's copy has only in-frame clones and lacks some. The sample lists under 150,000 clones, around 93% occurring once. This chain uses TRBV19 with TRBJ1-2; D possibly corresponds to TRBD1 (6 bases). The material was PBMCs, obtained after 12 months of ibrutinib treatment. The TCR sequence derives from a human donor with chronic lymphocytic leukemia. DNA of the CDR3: TGTGCCAGTAGTCTAAGCCAGGGGTTCGCTGGCTACACCTTC. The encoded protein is CASSLSQGFAGYTF.